This TCR beta chain appears in the sequencing data of a study of cytomegalovirus exposure and HLA in healthy donors. Study details: Earlier, 150 million to 200 million T cells were analyzed, and 90 million to 140 million unique TCR beta sequences were found among them. Caucasian-associated ancestry cluster membership applied to about 77% of around 400 genotyped donors. Study findings and constraints: In a later analysis, a genetic analysis reported fewer productive-TCR N-insertions in an Asian-associated ancestry cluster than the cohort average. Most subjects had HLA-A and HLA-B alleles reportedly predicted accurately by TCR beta sequences.

Trimming removed 4 bases at V and 3 bases at J, with 9 bases between. In germline, CDR1 is SNHLY, CDR2 FYNNEI. The CDR3 is 13 amino acids. The PCR employed 60 Vbeta primers together with 13 Jbeta primers. Produced via immunoSEQ multiplex PCR; TCRdb's table is partial and in-frame only. This sample has 65,000 to 70,000 clones, with about 75% found just once. As concerns this clone: What it binds is unknown.

This TCR was sampled from a woman between 25 and 40 years old in good health and CMV-seropositive. The chain recombines TRBV2 with TRBJ2-5, with D perhaps matching TRBD1 (5 bases). The specimen was PBMCs. CDR3 nucleotides: TGTGCCAGCAGTGGTGGCAGGGAAGAGACCCAGTACTTC. This codes for CASSGGREETQYF.